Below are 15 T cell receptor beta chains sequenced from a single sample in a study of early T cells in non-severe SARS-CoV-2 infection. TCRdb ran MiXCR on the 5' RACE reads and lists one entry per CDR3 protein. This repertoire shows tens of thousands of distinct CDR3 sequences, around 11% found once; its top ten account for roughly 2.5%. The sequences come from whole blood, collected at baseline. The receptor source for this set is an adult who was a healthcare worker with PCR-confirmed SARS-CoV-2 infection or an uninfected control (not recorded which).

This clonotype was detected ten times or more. The CDR3 protein is CASSPNLRHHPNSNQPQHF. CDR3 in DNA: TGTGCCAGCAGCCCCAACCTTAGACATCACCCTAATAGCAATCAGCCCCAGCATTTT. V and J are TRBV7-3 and TRBJ1-5; D remains unclear. With 5 bases removed from V and 0 bases from J, the gap between germline ends came to 23 bases. From germline, CDR1 is SGHTA and CDR2 FQGTGA. CDR3 length equals 19 residues.

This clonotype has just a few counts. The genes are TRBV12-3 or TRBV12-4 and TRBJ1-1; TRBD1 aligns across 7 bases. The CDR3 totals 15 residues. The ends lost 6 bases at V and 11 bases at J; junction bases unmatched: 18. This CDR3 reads CASSLTMTGIQSAFF. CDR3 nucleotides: TGTGCCAGCAGCCTTACTATGACAGGGATTCAGTCGGCTTTCTTT.

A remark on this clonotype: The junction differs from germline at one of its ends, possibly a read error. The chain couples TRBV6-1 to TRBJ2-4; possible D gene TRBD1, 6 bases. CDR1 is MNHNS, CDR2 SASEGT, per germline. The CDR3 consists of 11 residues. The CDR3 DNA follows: TGTGCCAGCAGTGAACTGCGACAGGCAGTCTTC. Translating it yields CASSELRQAVF.

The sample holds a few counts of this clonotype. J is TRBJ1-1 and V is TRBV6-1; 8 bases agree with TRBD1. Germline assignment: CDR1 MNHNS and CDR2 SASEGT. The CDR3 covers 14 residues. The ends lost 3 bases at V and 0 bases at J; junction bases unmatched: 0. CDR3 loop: CASSEDRVNTEAFF. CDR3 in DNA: TGTGCCAGCAGTGAGGACAGGGTGAACACTGAAGCTTTCTTT.

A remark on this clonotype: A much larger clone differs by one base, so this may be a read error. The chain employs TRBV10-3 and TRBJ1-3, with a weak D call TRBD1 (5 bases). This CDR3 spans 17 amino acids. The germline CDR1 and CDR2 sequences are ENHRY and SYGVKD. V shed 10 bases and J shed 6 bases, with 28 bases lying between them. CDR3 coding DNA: TGTGCCACCTCCATGGTTCTCCAGGGCGTCCCTGAAAACACCATATATTTT. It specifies CATSMVLQGVPENTIYF.

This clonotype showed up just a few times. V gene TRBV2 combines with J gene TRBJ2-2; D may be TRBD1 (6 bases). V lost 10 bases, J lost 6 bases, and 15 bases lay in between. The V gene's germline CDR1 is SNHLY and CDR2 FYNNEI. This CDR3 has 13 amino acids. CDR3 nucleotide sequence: TGTGCCACCAGAGCCGACAGGCCCGGGGAGCTGTTTTTT. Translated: CATRADRPGELFF.

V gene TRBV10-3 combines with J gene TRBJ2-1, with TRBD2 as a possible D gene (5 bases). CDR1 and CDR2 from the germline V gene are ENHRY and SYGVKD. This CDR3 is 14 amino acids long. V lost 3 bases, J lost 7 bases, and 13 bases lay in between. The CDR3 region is CAISEKGGQNEQFF. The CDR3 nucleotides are TGTGCCATCAGTGAAAAGGGCGGGCAGAATGAGCAGTTCTTC.

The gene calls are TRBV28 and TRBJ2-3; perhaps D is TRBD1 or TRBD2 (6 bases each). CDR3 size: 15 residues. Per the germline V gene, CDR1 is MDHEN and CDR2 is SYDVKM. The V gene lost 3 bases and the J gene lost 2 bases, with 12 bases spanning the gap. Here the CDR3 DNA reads TGTGCCAGCAGTTTCCCCGGGGGCACCACAGATACGCAGTATTTT. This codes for CASSFPGGTTDTQYF.

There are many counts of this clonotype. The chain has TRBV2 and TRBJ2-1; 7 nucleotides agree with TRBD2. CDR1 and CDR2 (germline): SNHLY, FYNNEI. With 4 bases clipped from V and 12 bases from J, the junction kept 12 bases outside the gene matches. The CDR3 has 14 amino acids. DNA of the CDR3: TGTGCCAGCAGTGTTTCCCCCAGCGGGACGACGCAGTTCTTC. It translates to CASSVSPSGTTQFF.

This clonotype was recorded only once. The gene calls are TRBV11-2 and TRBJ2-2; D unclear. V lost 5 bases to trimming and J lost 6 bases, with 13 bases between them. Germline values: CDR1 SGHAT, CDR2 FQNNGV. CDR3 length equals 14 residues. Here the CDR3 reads CASSQVYKSGELFF. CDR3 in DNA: TGTGCCAGCAGCCAAGTATACAAATCCGGGGAGCTGTTTTTT.

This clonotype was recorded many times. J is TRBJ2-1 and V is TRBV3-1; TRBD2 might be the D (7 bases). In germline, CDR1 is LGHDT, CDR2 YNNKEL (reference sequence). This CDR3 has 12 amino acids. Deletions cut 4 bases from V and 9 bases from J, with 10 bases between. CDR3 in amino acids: CASSRGGLEQFF. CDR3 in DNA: TGTGCCAGCAGCCGGGGGGGCCTTGAGCAGTTCTTC.

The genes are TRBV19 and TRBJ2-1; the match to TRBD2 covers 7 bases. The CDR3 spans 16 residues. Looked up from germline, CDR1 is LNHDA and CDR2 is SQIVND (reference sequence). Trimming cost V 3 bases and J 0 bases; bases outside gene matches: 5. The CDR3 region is CASSMWRGSSYNEQFF. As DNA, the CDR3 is TGTGCCAGTAGTATGTGGCGGGGGAGCTCCTACAATGAGCAGTTCTTC.

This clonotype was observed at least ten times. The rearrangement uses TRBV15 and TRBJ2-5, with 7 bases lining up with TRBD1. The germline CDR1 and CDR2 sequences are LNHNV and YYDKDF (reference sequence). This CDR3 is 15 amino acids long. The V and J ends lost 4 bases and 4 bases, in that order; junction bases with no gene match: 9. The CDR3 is CATSMGDRRVETQYF. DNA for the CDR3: TGTGCCACCAGCATGGGGGACAGAAGGGTAGAGACCCAGTACTTC.

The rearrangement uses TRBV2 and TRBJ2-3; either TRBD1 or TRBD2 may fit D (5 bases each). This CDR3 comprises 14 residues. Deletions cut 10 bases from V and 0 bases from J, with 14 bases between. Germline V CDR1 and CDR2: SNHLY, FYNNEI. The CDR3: CATQGRTSTDTQYF. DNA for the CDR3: TGTGCCACCCAGGGACGGACTAGCACAGATACGCAGTATTTT.

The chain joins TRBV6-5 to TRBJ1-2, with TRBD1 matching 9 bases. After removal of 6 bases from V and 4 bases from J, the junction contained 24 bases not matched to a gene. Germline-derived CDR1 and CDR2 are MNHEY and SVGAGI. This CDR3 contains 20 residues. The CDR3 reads CASRIQGAQGLGEPTYGYTF. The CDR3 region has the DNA TGTGCCAGCAGAATACAGGGGGCGCAGGGCCTGGGCGAACCGACCTATGGCTACACCTTC.